These T cell receptor beta chains were read from a single sample in a study of beta chain features in type 1 diabetes. Clones were read by immunoSEQ multiplex PCR, and TCRdb kept only the in-frame ones, dropping some. The data contain about 140,000 clones, 9% to 10% of them singletons. Sequenced sample: central memory CD4+ T cells from blood. The receptors stem from a woman aged 40 to 50 in good health. CDR3s include the opening cysteine and the closing phenylalanine or tryptophan.

>TRBJ1-3|TRBV11-2
CASSTGNSGNTIYF
>TRBJ1-2|TRBV4-1
CASSQVSGPGYTF
>TRBJ2-7|TRBV29-1
CSVAAGTYEQYF
>TRBJ1-6|TRBV6-6
CASGDRGNSPLHF
>TRBJ2-7|TRBV5-4
CASSLAGLNEQYF
>TRBJ2-2|TRBV5-1
CASSPQGPTGELFF
>TRBJ2-7|TRBV9
CASSAQQGSAYEQYF
>TRBJ1-6|TRBV7-2
CASSFQVSYNSPLHF
>TRBJ2-3|TRBV13
CASSLALGGTSGGDTQYF
>TRBJ2-3|TRBV2
CASSEEGQGADTQYF
>TRBJ2-3|TRBV5-1
CASSLEQGGTDTQYF
>TRBJ2-1|TRBV6-5
CASSPGDSYNEQFF
>TRBJ2-5|TRBV7-8
CASSVTSWETQYF
>TRBJ1-1|TRBV10-3
CAISEDREAFF
>TRBJ2-3|TRBV7-2
CASSSGGGGVTDTQYF
>TRBJ2-3|TRBV5-1
CASSAGLAEVDTQYF
>TRBJ2-3|TRBV5-1
CASSLEGGGSTDTQYF
>TRBJ2-3|TRBV5-1
CASSPGLATDTQYF
>TRBJ2-7|TRBV7-2
CASSLSSYEQYF
>TRBJ1-6|TRBV7-9
CASSPQGSGSPLHF
>TRBJ2-2|TRBV4-3
CASSQQLARELFF
>TRBJ1-1|TRBV15
CATSRDGVRTEAFF
>TRBJ1-6|TRBV6-5
CASSYYRVSNSPLHF
>TRBJ2-2|TRBV2
CASSEEGAGSGELFF
>TRBJ1-1|TRBV6-5
CASTNDRGSEAFF
>TRBJ1-1|TRBV6-4
CASSLVEGTEAFF
>TRBJ2-7|TRBV6-5
CASSSRDKTYEQYF
>TRBJ1-1|TRBV5-4
CASSRTGGHTEAFF
>TRBJ2-5|TRBV19
CATGPGTGQETQYF
>TRBJ2-7|TRBV5-1
CASSLSPGQGGYEQYF
>TRBJ1-1|TRBV4-1
CASSHRGMAEAFF
>TRBJ2-7|TRBV6-1
CASYIAGSLNEQYF
>TRBJ2-7|TRBV10-2
CASSDRVKGYVAEQYF
>TRBJ2-1|TRBV6-5
CASSYSRLAKFEQFF
>TRBJ2-3|TRBV6-1
CASTGTFRTDTQYF
>TRBJ1-4|TRBV2
CASSLPLSNEKLFF
>TRBJ2-1|TRBV19
CASSYLAGGPAEQFF
>TRBJ2-1|TRBV5-1
CASVGGGGSSYNEQFF
>TRBJ1-1|TRBV29-1
CSTTGQLNTEAFF
>TRBJ2-5|TRBV15
CATSRDRGETQYF
>TRBJ1-5|TRBV5-6
CASSPGRGRPQHF
>TRBJ2-3|TRBV28
CAITGTGIHSTDTQYF
>TRBJ2-1|TRBV2
CASSDISRGFSYNEQFF
>TRBJ2-1|TRBV4-2
CASSQDPVNRGEQFF
>TRBJ1-6|TRBV7-9
CASSFQGQVNSPLHF
>TRBJ2-4|TRBV11-2
CASSPIKGSGNIQYF
>TRBJ2-2|TRBV5-1
CASSHGVSDTGELFF
>TRBJ1-1|TRBV19
CASTQGFLTAGTEAFF
>TRBJ2-5|TRBV6-5
CASSYRRGTPRETQYF
>TRBJ2-5|TRBV29-1
CSVLGGNTRGDLQETQYF
>TRBJ1-1|TRBV7-9
CASSPTANTEAFF
>TRBJ2-2|TRBV7-9
CASSALAANTGELFF
>TRBJ2-5|TRBV5-4
CASSQPTGGLETQYF
>TRBJ2-7|TRBV7-2
CASRGTGSYEQYF
>TRBJ2-5|TRBV18
CASSPSRGETQYF
>TRBJ1-5|TRBV2
CASTNQGINNQPQHF
>TRBJ2-2|TRBV18
CASSPTPLQGDTGELFF